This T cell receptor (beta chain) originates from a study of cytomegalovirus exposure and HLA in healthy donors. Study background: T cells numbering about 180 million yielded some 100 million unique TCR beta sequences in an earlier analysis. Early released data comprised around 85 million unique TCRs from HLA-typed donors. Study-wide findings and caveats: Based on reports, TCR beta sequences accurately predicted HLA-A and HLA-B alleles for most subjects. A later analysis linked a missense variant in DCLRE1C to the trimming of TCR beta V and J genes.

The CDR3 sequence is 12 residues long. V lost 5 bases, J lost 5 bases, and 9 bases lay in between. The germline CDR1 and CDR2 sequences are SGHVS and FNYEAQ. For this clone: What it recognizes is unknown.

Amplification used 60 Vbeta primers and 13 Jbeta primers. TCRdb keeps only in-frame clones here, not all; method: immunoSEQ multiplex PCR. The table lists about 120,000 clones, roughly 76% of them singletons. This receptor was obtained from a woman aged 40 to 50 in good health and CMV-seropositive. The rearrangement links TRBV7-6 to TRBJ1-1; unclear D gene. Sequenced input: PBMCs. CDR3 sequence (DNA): TGTGCCAGCAGCAAAGAGGGTACTGAAGCTTTCTTT. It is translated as CASSKEGTEAFF.